The 12 T cell receptor beta chains below all came from one sample that was sequenced in a study of blood T cell repertoires in COVID-19. Using immunoSEQ multiplex PCR, the repertoire was profiled, and TCRdb retains in-frame clones only, with some absent. The sample has fewer than 150,000 clones; about 85% are singletons. The sequenced sample consisted of peripheral blood. The receptors were sampled from a human donor in a cohort sampled during active COVID-19.

The chain uses TRBV7-9 and TRBJ1-1, with D possibly matching TRBD1 (6 bases). Germline CDR1 is SEHNR and CDR2 is FQNEAQ (reference sequence). This CDR3 region has 15 residues. Trimming took off 8 bases at V and 4 bases at J, with 20 bases between the two ends. This chain's CDR3 is CASSPGQGGSTEAFF. The CDR3 DNA reads TGTGCCAGCTCCCCCGGGCAAGGGGGTAGCACTGAAGCTTTCTTT. Based on the CDR3 plus reference TRBV7-9 and TRBJ1-1, the full variable domain is DTGVSQNPRHKITKRGQNVTFRCDPISEHNRLYWYRQTLGQGPEFLTYFQNEAQLEKSRLLSDRFSAERPKGSFSTLEIQRTEQGDSAMYLCASSPGQGGSTEAFFGQGTRLTVV.

The chain couples TRBV9 to TRBJ1-1; 8 bases align to TRBD1. After removal of 0 bases from V and 5 bases from J, the junction contained 6 bases not matched to a gene. Germline lookup yields CDR1 SGDLS and CDR2 YYNGEE. The CDR3 runs to 15 residues. DNA of the CDR3: TGTGCCAGCAGCGTAGAGGACAGGGAGGGGACTGAAGCTTTCTTT. This translates into CASSVEDREGTEAFF.

The sample holds one count of this clone. The CDR3 region has the DNA TGTGCCAGCAGCCTCGGTCCCGGCTACGAGCAGTACTTC. It yields the protein CASSLGPGYEQYF. V is TRBV5-4 and J is TRBJ2-7; no firm D call. The CDR3 is 13 amino acids. Between the trimmed V and J ends, which lost 4 bases and 3 bases, there was a span of 11 bases. CDR1 and CDR2 from the germline V gene are SGHNT and YYREEE (reference sequence).

The chain uses TRBV24-1 and TRBJ1-1; D might be TRBD1 (5 bases). The CDR3 loop spans 13 amino acids. V shed 3 bases and J shed 11 bases, with 15 bases lying between them. Looked up from germline, CDR1 is KGHDR and CDR2 is SFDVKD. CDR3 nucleotide sequence: TGTGCCACCAGTGATCGCACTGGGGGGTCGGCTTTCTTT. Its protein is CATSDRTGGSAFF.

The chain joins TRBV10-3 to TRBJ2-7; D gene ambiguous. V dropped 2 bases and J dropped 6 bases, with 17 bases sitting between them. The CDR3 contains 15 residues. From germline, CDR1 is ENHRY and CDR2 SYGVKD. The CDR3, as DNA: TGTGCCATCAGTGAGGCGGCCGGCTCCGTTGGCGAGCAGTACTTC. It codes for CAISEAAGSVGEQYF.

The CDR3 protein is CSAQGATEAFF. The CDR3 DNA reads as TGCAGTGCCCAGGGGGCCACTGAAGCTTTCTTT. The chain has TRBV20-1 and TRBJ1-1; TRBD1 matches at 8 bases. The CDR3 sequence is 11 residues long. J gave up 4 bases and V 6 bases, and 1 base lay outside the gene matches. Germline lookup yields CDR1 DFQATT and CDR2 SNEGSKA (reference sequence).

The V call is TRBV19, the J call TRBJ1-4, with D possibly being TRBD1 (5 bases). The V end was cut by 4 bases, the J end by 6 bases, with 12 bases between. Per germline, CDR1 LNHDA and CDR2 SQIVND (reference sequence). The CDR3 covers 14 residues. The CDR3 is CASSTGGNYEKLFF. The CDR3 nucleotides are TGTGCCAGTAGTACGGGGGGGAACTATGAAAAACTGTTTTTT.

This chain connects TRBV7-8 to TRBJ2-1; 10 bases match TRBD2. Trimming at V came to 5 bases and at J to 5 bases, leaving 6 bases not matched to a gene. The V gene's germline CDR1 is SGHVS and CDR2 FQNEAQ. The CDR3 is 15 residues long. Here the CDR3 DNA reads TGTGCCAGCAGCCCCAGCGGGGGGGCCAACAATGAGCAGTTCTTC. It encodes CASSPSGGANNEQFF. Based on the CDR3 plus reference TRBV7-8 and TRBJ2-1, the full variable domain is GAGVSQSPRYKVAKRGQDVALRCDPISGHVSLFWYQQALGQGPEFLTYFQNEAQLDKSGLPSDRFFAERPEGSVSTLKIQRTQQEDSAVYLCASSPSGGANNEQFFGPGTRLTVL.

J is TRBJ2-3 and V is TRBV11-2; 10 bases are shared with TRBD1. V gave up 5 bases and J gave up 1 base; unmatched junction bases: 6. From germline, CDR1 is SGHAT and CDR2 FQNNGV. The CDR3 runs 16 residues. The CDR3 loop is CASSPRGTGGTDTQYF. The CDR3, as DNA: TGTGCCAGCAGCCCGCGAGGGACAGGGGGCACAGATACGCAGTATTTT.

This chain connects TRBV20-1 to TRBJ2-1, with 12 positions matching TRBD2. The V gene end was trimmed by 6 bases and the J gene end by 4 bases; junction bases not matched to a gene: 4. The CDR3 has 14 amino acids. The V gene's germline CDR1 is DFQATT and CDR2 SNEGSKA (reference sequence). CDR3 amino acids: CSASTSGGYNEQFF. Written as DNA, the CDR3 is TGCAGTGCAAGTACTAGCGGGGGGTACAATGAGCAGTTCTTC.

The CDR3 here is CSASSPYEQYF. The CDR3 coding sequence is TGCAGTGCTAGTAGCCCCTACGAGCAGTACTTC. The rearrangement joins TRBV20-1 to TRBJ2-7; D call uncertain. V gave up 3 bases and J gave up 2 bases, with 5 bases separating them. The CDR3 sequence is 11 residues long. The V gene's germline CDR1 is DFQATT and CDR2 SNEGSKA (reference sequence).

The chain is built from TRBV7-9 and TRBJ1-5; tentative D call: TRBD1 (6 bases). This CDR3 spans 15 amino acids. Per germline, CDR1 SEHNR and CDR2 FQNEAQ (reference sequence). The V gene lost 5 bases and the J gene lost 5 bases, with 16 bases spanning the gap. CDR3 DNA: TGTGCCAGCAGCCCACAATTAGGGGGGGATCAGCCCCAGCATTTT. Translation gives CASSPQLGGDQPQHF. Full variable domain (outside the CDR3, taken from reference TRBV7-9 and TRBJ1-5): DTGVSQNPRHKITKRGQNVTFRCDPISEHNRLYWYRQTLGQGPEFLTYFQNEAQLEKSRLLSDRFSAERPKGSFSTLEIQRTEQGDSAMYLCASSPQLGGDQPQHFGDGTRLSIL.